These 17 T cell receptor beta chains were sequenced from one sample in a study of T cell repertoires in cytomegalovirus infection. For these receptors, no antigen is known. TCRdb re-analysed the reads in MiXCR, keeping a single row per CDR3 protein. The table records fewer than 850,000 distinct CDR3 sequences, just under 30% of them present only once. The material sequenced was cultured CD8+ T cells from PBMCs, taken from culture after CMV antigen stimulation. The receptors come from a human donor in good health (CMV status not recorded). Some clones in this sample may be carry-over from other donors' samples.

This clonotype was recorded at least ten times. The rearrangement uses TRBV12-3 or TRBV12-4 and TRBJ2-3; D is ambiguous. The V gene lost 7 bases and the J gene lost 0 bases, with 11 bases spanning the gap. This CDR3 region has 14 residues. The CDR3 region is CASTLTSSTDTQYF. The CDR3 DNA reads TGTGCCAGCACTTTGACTTCTAGCACAGATACGCAGTATTTT.

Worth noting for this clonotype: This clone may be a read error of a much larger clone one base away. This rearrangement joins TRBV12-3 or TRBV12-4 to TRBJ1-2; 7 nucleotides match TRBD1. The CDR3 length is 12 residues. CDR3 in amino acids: CASSPAGQDLTF. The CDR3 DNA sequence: TGTGCCAGCAGTCCAGCCGGACAGGACCTCACATTC.

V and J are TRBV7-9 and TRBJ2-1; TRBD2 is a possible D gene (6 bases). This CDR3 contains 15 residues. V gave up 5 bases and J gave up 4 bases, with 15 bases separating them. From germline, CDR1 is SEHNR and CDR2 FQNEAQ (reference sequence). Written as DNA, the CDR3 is TGTGCCAGCAGCCCTGCCGGGACTTCATACAATGAGCAGTTCTTC. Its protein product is CASSPAGTSYNEQFF.

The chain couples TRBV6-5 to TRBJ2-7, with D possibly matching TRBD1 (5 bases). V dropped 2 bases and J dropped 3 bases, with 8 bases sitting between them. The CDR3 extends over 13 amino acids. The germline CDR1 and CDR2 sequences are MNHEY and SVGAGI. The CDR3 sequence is CASSYGALYEQYF. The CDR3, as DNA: TGTGCCAGCAGTTACGGGGCACTCTACGAGCAGTACTTC.

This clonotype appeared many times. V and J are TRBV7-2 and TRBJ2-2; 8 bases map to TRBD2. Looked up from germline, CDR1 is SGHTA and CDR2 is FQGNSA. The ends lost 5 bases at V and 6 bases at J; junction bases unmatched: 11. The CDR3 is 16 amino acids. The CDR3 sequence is CASSPRRGVSSGELFF. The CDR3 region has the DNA TGTGCCAGCAGCCCCAGGCGGGGGGTCTCCTCCGGGGAGCTGTTTTTT.

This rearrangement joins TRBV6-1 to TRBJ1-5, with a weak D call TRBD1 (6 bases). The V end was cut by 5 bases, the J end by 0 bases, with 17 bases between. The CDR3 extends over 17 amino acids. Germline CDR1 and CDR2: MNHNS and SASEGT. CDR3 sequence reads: CASSPWTDPYSNQPQHF. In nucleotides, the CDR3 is TGTGCCAGCAGTCCTTGGACAGACCCTTATAGCAATCAGCCCCAGCATTTT.

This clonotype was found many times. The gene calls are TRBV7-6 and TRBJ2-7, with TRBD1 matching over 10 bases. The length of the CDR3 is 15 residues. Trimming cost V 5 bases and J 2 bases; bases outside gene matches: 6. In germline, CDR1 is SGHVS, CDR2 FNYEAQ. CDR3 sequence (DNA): TGTGCCAGCAGCCTTGGGACAGGGGCCACCTACGAGCAGTACGTC. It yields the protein CASSLGTGATYEQYV.

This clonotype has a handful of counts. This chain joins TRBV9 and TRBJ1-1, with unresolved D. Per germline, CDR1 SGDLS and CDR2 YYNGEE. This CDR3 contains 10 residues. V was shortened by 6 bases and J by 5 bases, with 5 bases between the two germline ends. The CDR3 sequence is CASKRTEAFF. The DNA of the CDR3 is TGTGCCAGCAAGAGGACTGAAGCTTTCTTT. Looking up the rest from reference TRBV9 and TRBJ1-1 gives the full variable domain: DSGVTQTPKHLITATGQRVTLRCSPRSGDLSVYWYQQSLDQGLQFLIQYYNGEERAKGNILERFSAQQFPDLHSELNLSSLELGDSALYFCASKRTEAFFGQGTRLTVV.

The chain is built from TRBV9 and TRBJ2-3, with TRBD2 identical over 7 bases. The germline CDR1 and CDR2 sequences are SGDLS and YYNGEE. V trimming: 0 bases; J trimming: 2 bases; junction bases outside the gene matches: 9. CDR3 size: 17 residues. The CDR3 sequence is CASSVAACTSATDTQYF. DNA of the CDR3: TGTGCCAGCAGCGTAGCCGCCTGTACTAGCGCCACAGATACGCAGTATTTT.

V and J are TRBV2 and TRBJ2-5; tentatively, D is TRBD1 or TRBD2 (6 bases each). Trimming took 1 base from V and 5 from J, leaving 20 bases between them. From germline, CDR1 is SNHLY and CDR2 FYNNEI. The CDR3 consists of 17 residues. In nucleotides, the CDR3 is TGTGCCAGCAGTGAAGGGTGGATAGGGGGGTTGGGGGAGACCCAGTACTTC. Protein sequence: CASSEGWIGGLGETQYF. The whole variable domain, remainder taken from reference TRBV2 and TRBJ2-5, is EPEVTQTPSHQVTQMGQEVILRCVPISNHLYFYWYRQILGQKVEFLVSFYNNEISEKSEIFDDQFSVERPDGSNFTLKIRSTKLEDSAMYFCASSEGWIGGLGETQYFGPGTRLLVL.

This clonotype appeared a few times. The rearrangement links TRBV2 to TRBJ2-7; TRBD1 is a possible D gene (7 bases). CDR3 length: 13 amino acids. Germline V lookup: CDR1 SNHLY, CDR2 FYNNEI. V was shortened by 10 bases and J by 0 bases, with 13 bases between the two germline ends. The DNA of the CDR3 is TGTGCCACACAGGGGAGGAACTCCTACGAGCAGTACTTC. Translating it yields CATQGRNSYEQYF.

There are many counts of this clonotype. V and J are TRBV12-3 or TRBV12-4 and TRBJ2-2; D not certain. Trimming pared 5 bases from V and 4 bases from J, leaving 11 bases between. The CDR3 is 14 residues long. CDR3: CASSKQRSTGELFF. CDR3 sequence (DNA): TGTGCCAGCAGTAAACAGAGAAGCACCGGGGAGCTGTTTTTT.

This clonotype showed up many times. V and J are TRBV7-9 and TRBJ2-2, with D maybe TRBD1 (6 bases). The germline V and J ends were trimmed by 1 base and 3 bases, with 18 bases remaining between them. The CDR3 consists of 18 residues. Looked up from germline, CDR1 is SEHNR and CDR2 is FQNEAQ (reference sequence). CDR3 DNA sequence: TGTGCCAGCAGCTTAGGATACAGGGAGAGGGACGACACCGGGGAGCTGTTTTTT. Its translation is CASSLGYRERDDTGELFF.

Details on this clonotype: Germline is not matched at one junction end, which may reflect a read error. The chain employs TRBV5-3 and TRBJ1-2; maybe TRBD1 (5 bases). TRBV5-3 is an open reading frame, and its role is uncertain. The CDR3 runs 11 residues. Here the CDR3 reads CASSLGEATVF. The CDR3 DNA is TGTGCCAGCAGCTTGGGGGAGGCCACAGTCTTC.

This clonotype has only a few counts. The CDR3 is CASGFYGGTWETQYF. CDR3 nucleotides: TGTGCTAGTGGTTTCTACGGGGGGACTTGGGAGACCCAGTACTTC. The chain links TRBV12-5 to TRBJ2-5; 7 bases are a match to TRBD2. Germline V gives CDR1 LGHNT, CDR2 FRNRAP. V shed 3 bases and J 5 bases; nucleotides not matched to a gene: 9. CDR3 length: 15 residues.

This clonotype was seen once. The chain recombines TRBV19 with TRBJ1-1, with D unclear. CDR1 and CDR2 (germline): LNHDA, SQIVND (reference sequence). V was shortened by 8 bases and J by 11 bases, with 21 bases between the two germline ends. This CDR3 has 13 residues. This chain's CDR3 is CASSSSPGGWAFF. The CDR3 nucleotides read TGTGCCAGTTCCTCATCTCCGGGAGGATGGGCTTTCTTT.

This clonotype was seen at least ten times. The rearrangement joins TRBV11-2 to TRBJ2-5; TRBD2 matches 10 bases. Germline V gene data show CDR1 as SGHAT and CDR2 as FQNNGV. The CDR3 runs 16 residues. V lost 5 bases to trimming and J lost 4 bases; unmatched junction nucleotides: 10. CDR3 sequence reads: CASSTSSGGLSETQYF. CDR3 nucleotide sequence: TGTGCCAGCAGCACCTCTAGCGGGGGCCTGTCAGAGACCCAGTACTTC. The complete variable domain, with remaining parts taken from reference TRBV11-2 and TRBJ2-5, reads EAGVAQSPRYKIIEKRQSVAFWCNPISGHATLYWYQQILGQGPKLLIQFQNNGVVDDSQLPKDRFSAERLKGVDSTLKIQPAKLEDSAVYLCASSTSSGGLSETQYFGPGTRLLVL.